This T cell receptor beta chain originates from a study of cytomegalovirus exposure and HLA in healthy donors. Primers for the PCR totalled 60 Vbeta and 13 Jbeta. Profiled with immunoSEQ multiplex PCR; TCRdb holds only in-frame clones, not every one. The data contain 200,000 to 250,000 clones, about 84% of them singletons. On this clone itself: Compared with germline, one end of the junction differs, possibly owing to a read error.

Germline assignment: CDR1 SEHNR and CDR2 FQNEAQ (reference sequence). This CDR3 contains 12 residues. The chain uses TRBV7-9 and TRBJ2-5; D remains unclear. Material: PBMCs. The receptor comes from a human donor in good health. For the CDR3, the DNA is TGTTCCAGCAGCTATGGAGAAGAGACCCAGTACTTC. Translation: CSSSYGEETQYF.